A selection of T cell receptor beta chains follows, all from one sample in a study of neoadjuvant anti-PD-1 for oral cavity cancer. The assay was immunoSEQ multiplex PCR, and TCRdb's table has in-frame clones only and misses some. The sample consists of 70,000 to 95,000 clones, 84% of them appearing once. The source was PBMCs, collected before nivolumab (anti-PD-1) treatment. These receptors came from a person aged 35 to 85 with oral cavity squamous cell carcinoma. Each CDR3 is given with its conserved first and last residue. A D gene is named only where the DNA matches it firmly. A clone size is listed for some rows: how often the clone was seen (once, few, many), or a class if it is expanded.

j_call clone_size d_call v_call cdr3_aa cdr3_nt
TRBJ1-2 NA TRBD1 TRBV4-1 CASSQEGTGGLGYTF TGCGCCAGCAGCCAAGAGGGGACAGGGGGTCTTGGCTACACCTTC
TRBJ2-1 NA TRBD2 TRBV5-1 CASSLGLAVYNEQFF TGCGCCAGCAGCTTGGGACTAGCGGTTTACAATGAGCAGTTCTTC
TRBJ1-1 NA NA TRBV6-4 CASRLFQGWPEAFF TGTGCCAGCAGATTGTTCCAGGGTTGGCCTGAAGCTTTCTTT
TRBJ2-1 NA TRBD1 TRBV7-3 CASSRDRVGNEQFF TGTGCCAGCAGCAGGGACAGGGTGGGTAATGAGCAGTTCTTC
TRBJ1-1 NA NA TRBV28 CASSTQTGKVTEAFF TGTGCCAGCAGTACCCAAACAGGGAAGGTCACTGAAGCTTTCTTT
TRBJ2-3 NA TRBD2 TRBV4-2 CASSQDPTSGSHTDTQYF TGTGCCAGCAGCCAAGATCCGACTAGCGGGAGTCACACAGATACGCAGTATTTT
TRBJ1-2 NA NA TRBV6-1 CASSEVEGKGYTF TGTGCCAGCAGTGAAGTGGAGGGTAAAGGCTACACCTTC
TRBJ1-1 few NA TRBV10-3 CAISERGAQLTEAFF TGTGCCATCAGTGAGAGAGGGGCCCAATTAACTGAAGCTTTCTTT
TRBJ2-1 NA NA TRBV5-1 CASSLTSIYNEQFF TGCGCCAGCAGCTTGACTAGCATATACAATGAGCAGTTCTTC
TRBJ1-5 NA NA TRBV6-1 CASSVYSNQPQHF TGTGCCAGCAGTGTCTATAGCAATCAGCCCCAGCATTTT
TRBJ2-1 NA TRBD2 TRBV5-1 CASRYSGTRIGEQFF TGCGCCAGCAGATATAGCGGGACTCGGATTGGGGAGCAGTTCTTC
TRBJ1-5 NA NA TRBV7-9 CAIPTAERSNQPQHF TGTGCCATTCCTACTGCTGAACGTAGTAATCAGCCCCAGCATTTT
TRBJ1-5 NA NA TRBV19 CASRGNSNQPQHF TGTGCCAGTAGGGGGAATAGCAATCAGCCCCAGCATTTT
TRBJ2-2 NA NA TRBV15 CATSRGGALNTGELFF TGTGCCACCAGCAGAGGGGGGGCGCTGAACACCGGGGAGCTGTTTTTT
TRBJ2-5 NA TRBD2 TRBV5-1 CASKLAGVMDETQYF TGCGCCAGCAAGCTAGCGGGAGTAATGGATGAGACCCAGTACTTC
TRBJ1-2 NA NA TRBV9 CASSGQGGYGYTF TGTGCCAGCAGCGGGCAGGGCGGCTATGGCTACACCTTC
TRBJ2-7 NA NA TRBV13 CASSPSASHYEQYF TGTGCCAGCAGTCCGAGTGCCAGTCACTACGAGCAGTACTTC
TRBJ2-3 NA TRBD1 TRBV14 CASSVGDRRTDTQYF TGTGCCAGCAGCGTGGGGGACAGACGCACAGATACGCAGTATTTT
TRBJ2-7 NA TRBD1 TRBV30 CAYTKRPGQGTYEQYF TGTGCCTACACCAAACGACCGGGACAGGGGACCTACGAGCAGTACTTC
TRBJ2-7 NA NA TRBV30 CAWSDQGFSYEQYF TGTGCCTGGAGCGATCAGGGCTTCTCCTACGAGCAGTACTTC
TRBJ1-4 NA NA TRBV2 CASSGGVGTDEKLFF TGTGCCAGCAGTGGGGGGGTAGGGACGGATGAAAAACTGTTTTTT
TRBJ1-2 NA NA TRBV6-5 CASSYGLGVTNYGYTF TGTGCCAGCAGTTATGGACTTGGGGTGACTAACTATGGCTACACCTTC
TRBJ1-4 NA NA TRBV2 CASSRNGEEKLFF TGTGCCAGCAGTCGAAACGGGGAGGAAAAACTGTTTTTT
TRBJ1-2 NA TRBD1 TRBV19 CASSPSGDSGAGNYGYTF TGTGCCAGTAGTCCCTCAGGGGACAGCGGAGCAGGGAACTATGGCTACACCTTC
TRBJ2-7 few TRBD2 TRBV6-1 CASSEDASGNYEQYF TGTGCCAGCAGTGAAGACGCTAGCGGGAACTACGAGCAGTACTTC
TRBJ2-3 NA NA TRBV5-1 CASSPGAGTDTQYF TGCGCCAGCAGCCCGGGGGCGGGTACAGATACGCAGTATTTT
TRBJ2-5 NA NA TRBV6-1 CASRRQEQETQYF TGTGCCAGCAGGAGACAGGAACAAGAGACCCAGTACTTC
TRBJ2-2 NA TRBD2 TRBV10-1 CASSDQAGRTGELFF TGCGCCAGCAGTGATCAAGCGGGAAGGACCGGGGAGCTGTTTTTT
TRBJ1-2 few NA TRBV28 CASGDSYGYTF TGTGCCAGCGGCGACAGCTATGGCTACACCTTC
TRBJ1-2 NA NA TRBV7-8 CASSLDQVGYTF TGTGCCAGCAGCCTCGATCAAGTCGGCTACACCTTC
TRBJ1-2 NA NA TRBV19 CASSNAVSNYGYTF TGTGCCAGTAGTAACGCGGTATCAAACTATGGCTACACCTTC
TRBJ2-7 NA TRBD2 TRBV11-3 CASSLALWGGRIPTYEQYF TGTGCCAGCAGCTTAGCTCTTTGGGGCGGGAGGATCCCTACCTACGAGCAGTACTTC
TRBJ1-3 NA TRBD1 TRBV5-1 CASSLGQQGDGNTIYF TGCGCCAGCAGCTTGGGACAACAGGGGGACGGAAACACCATATATTTT
TRBJ1-5 NA NA TRBV6-1 CASSEGAPTGNQPQHF TGTGCCAGCAGTGAAGGGGCCCCCACAGGGAATCAGCCCCAGCATTTT
TRBJ2-2 NA TRBD1 TRBV10-3 CAISHGTGGNTGELFF TGTGCCATCAGCCACGGGACAGGGGGCAACACCGGGGAGCTGTTTTTT
TRBJ2-2 NA TRBD2 TRBV28 CASSLIRTSGVTGELFF TGTGCCAGCAGTTTAATTAGGACTAGCGGTGTCACCGGGGAGCTGTTTTTT
TRBJ2-4 NA NA TRBV27 CASSLGGSKNIQYF TGTGCCAGCAGTCTGGGAGGTAGCAAAAACATTCAGTACTTC
TRBJ1-3 NA NA TRBV2 CASSLGLSGSGNTIYF TGTGCCAGCAGCCTTGGCCTTTCAGGCTCTGGAAACACCATATATTTT
TRBJ1-1 NA NA TRBV5-5 CASRESGGSEAFF TGTGCCAGCAGAGAATCAGGCGGCTCTGAAGCTTTCTTT
TRBJ2-1 NA TRBD2 TRBV5-6 CASSLPGLAGVNEQFF TGTGCCAGCAGCTTGCCCGGACTAGCGGGAGTGAATGAGCAGTTCTTC
TRBJ2-1 NA TRBD2 TRBV10-3 CAISERSGTSGYNEQFF TGTGCCATCAGTGAGCGGTCCGGGACTAGCGGCTACAATGAGCAGTTCTTC
TRBJ2-3 few TRBD2 TRBV6-4 CASSGTSGTDTQYF TGTGCCAGCAGTGGGACTAGCGGCACAGATACGCAGTATTTT
TRBJ1-1 few NA TRBV19 CASKWMGTEAFF TGTGCCAGTAAGTGGATGGGGACTGAAGCTTTCTTT
TRBJ2-1 NA TRBD2 TRBV2 CASSVTSGNYNEQFF TGTGCCAGCAGTGTGACTAGCGGGAACTACAATGAGCAGTTCTTC
TRBJ2-3 NA NA TRBV7-3 CASSSGQPGLDTQYF TGTGCCAGCAGCTCCGGACAGCCGGGACTGGATACGCAGTATTTT
TRBJ2-7 NA NA TRBV6-1 CASSLHRDLSYEQYF TGTGCCAGCAGTCTTCACCGGGACTTATCCTACGAGCAGTACTTC
TRBJ2-7 NA TRBD1 TRBV28 CASRTGTWEQYF TGTGCCAGCAGGACAGGGACGTGGGAGCAGTACTTC
TRBJ2-7 NA NA TRBV27 CASSPSAHYEQYF TGTGCCAGCAGTCCCTCAGCCCACTACGAGCAGTACTTC
TRBJ2-1 NA TRBD2 TRBV6-1 CASSAYSGRAQEQFF TGTGCCAGCAGTGCCTATAGCGGGAGGGCTCAAGAGCAGTTCTTC
TRBJ2-7 NA TRBD1 TRBV5-1 CASSLGTGVTYEQYF TGCGCCAGCAGCTTGGGGACAGGCGTTACCTACGAGCAGTACTTC
TRBJ2-2 once NA TRBV30 CAQTRQAGELFF TGTGCCCAAACGCGGCAGGCCGGGGAGCTGTTTTTT
TRBJ2-5 NA TRBD2 TRBV15 CATSSPLAGWETQYF TGTGCCACCAGCAGCCCACTAGCGGGATGGGAGACCCAGTACTTC
TRBJ2-3 NA TRBD1 TRBV5-1 CASSLEPGGADTQYF TGCGCCAGCAGCTTGGAACCAGGGGGAGCAGATACGCAGTATTTT
TRBJ1-1 NA TRBD1 TRBV7-9 CASSPKRDRGAEAFF TGTGCCAGCAGCCCAAAGCGGGACAGGGGCGCTGAAGCTTTCTTT
TRBJ1-5 few NA TRBV2 CASRDMTATSPQHF TGTGCCAGCAGGGATATGACAGCTACCTCCCCCCAGCATTTT
TRBJ1-1 NA TRBD1 TRBV5-1 CASRLGQGTTEAFF TGCGCCAGCCGCTTGGGACAGGGAACTACTGAAGCTTTCTTT
TRBJ2-7 NA NA TRBV30 CAWSVGSEQYF TGTGCCTGGAGTGTGGGGTCCGAGCAGTACTTC
TRBJ2-1 NA NA TRBV7-9 CASSFPAGSSYNEQFF TGTGCCAGCAGCTTTCCGGCGGGCAGCTCCTACAATGAGCAGTTCTTC